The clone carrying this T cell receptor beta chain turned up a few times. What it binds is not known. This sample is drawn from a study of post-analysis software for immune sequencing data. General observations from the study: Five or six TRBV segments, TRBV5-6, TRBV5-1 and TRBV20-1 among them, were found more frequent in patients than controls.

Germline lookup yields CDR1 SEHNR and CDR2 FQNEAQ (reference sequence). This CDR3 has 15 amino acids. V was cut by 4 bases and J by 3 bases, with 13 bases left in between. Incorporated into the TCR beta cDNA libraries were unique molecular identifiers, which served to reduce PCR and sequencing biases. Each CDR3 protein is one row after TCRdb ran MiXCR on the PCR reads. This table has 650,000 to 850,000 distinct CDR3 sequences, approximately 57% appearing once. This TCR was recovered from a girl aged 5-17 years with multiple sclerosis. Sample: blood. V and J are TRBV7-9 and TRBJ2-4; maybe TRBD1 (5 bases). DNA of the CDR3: TGTGCCAGCAGCTACCAGGGCTCCGGCAAAAACATTCAGTACTTC. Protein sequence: CASSYQGSGKNIQYF.